The clone carrying this T cell receptor (beta chain) was recorded a few times. Its antigen is undetermined. TCRdb re-analysed the 5' RACE reads in MiXCR, keeping a single row per CDR3 protein. This repertoire shows about 50,000 distinct CDR3 sequences, less than 9% found once; its top ten account for about 13%. The germline V gene encodes CDR1 KGHSH and CDR2 LQKENI. V trimming: 3 bases; J trimming: 0 bases; junction bases outside the gene matches: 7. CDR3 length equals 18 residues. The data stem from a study of spatial heterogeneity in lung cancer. Broader study findings: Resection blood, more than follow-up blood, showed ubiquitous expanded tumor TCRs.

The sample's time point: sample taken at primary tumor resection. Whole RNA from tumor, nontumor lung or frozen PBMC was sequenced unsorted. This TCR came from a female donor with early-stage non-small cell lung cancer. This material consisted of PBMCs, taken at surgery. The chain recombines TRBV18 with TRBJ2-1, with TRBD2 matching over 11 bases. The DNA for the CDR3 is TGTGCCAGCTCACCTAACCGGACTAGCGGGTTCTCCTACAATGAGCAGTTCTTC. Its translation: CASSPNRTSGFSYNEQFF.